These 25 T cell receptor beta chains were all obtained from the same sample, sequenced in a study of T cell repertoires in cytomegalovirus infection (dated by TCRdb to about 2019). The antigens for these receptors are not known. Sample treatment or condition, as interpreted from the label and publication: in vitro stimulation with specific CMV peptide epitopes to enrich CMV-specific T cells. TCRdb records Illumina HiSeq 1500 as the sequencer. TCRdb ran its own pipeline on the public reads, namely fastp trimming at Q25 and MiXCR clone calling, and kept in-frame beta chains. Duplicate CDR3 protein sequences are folded into a single record with the most common DNA and genes. In this sample the table shows about a million distinct CDR3 sequences, approximately 31% of which occur a single time. The ten biggest clones cover under 15% of the sample. Specimen: cultured CD8+ T cells from PBMCs, collected from culture after CMV antigen stimulation. These receptors were collected from a human donor in good health (CMV status not recorded). Some clones in this sample may be carry-over from other donors' samples.

The rearrangement uses TRBV27 and TRBJ1-2; unclear D gene. Trimming removed 2 bases at V and 2 bases at J, with 15 bases between. This CDR3 has 16 residues. The germline V gene encodes CDR1 MNHEY and CDR2 SMNVEV (reference sequence). CDR3 bases: TGTGCCAGCAGTTTACGGTGGCCCGAACTAAACTATGGCTACACCTTC. Translated, it gives CASSLRWPELNYGYTF.

This clonotype was seen a handful of times. The chain is built from TRBV6-5 and TRBJ1-5, with D perhaps matching TRBD1 (5 bases). Germline lookup yields CDR1 MNHEY and CDR2 SVGAGI. The CDR3 has 17 amino acids. Deletions cut 0 bases from V and 3 bases from J, with 15 bases between. The CDR3, as DNA: TGTGCCAGCAGTTACTCGATAGCGGGGGGGGTCAATCAGCCCCAGCATTTT. Protein: CASSYSIAGGVNQPQHF.

The chain employs TRBV9 and TRBJ2-1, with D unresolved. Trimming removed 3 bases from V and 0 bases from J, with 10 bases in between. The germline CDR1 and CDR2 sequences are SGDLS and YYNGEE. The CDR3 contains 15 residues. CDR3 loop: CASSAAVSSYNEQFF. In DNA form, the CDR3 reads TGTGCCAGCAGCGCGGCGGTGAGCTCCTACAATGAGCAGTTCTTC. The variable domain in full, with the rest retrieved from reference TRBV9 and TRBJ2-1, is DSGVTQTPKHLITATGQRVTLRCSPRSGDLSVYWYQQSLDQGLQFLIQYYNGEERAKGNILERFSAQQFPDLHSELNLSSLELGDSALYFCASSAAVSSYNEQFFGPGTRLTVL.

The J gene is TRBJ1-6, the V gene TRBV4-1; the match to TRBD1 covers 7 bases. Trimming took 5 bases from V and 3 from J; bases not matched to a gene: 7. Germline CDR1 MGHRA, CDR2 YSYEKL. The length of the CDR3 is 16 residues. The CDR3 sequence: CASSAQGNNYNSPLHF. CDR3 coding DNA: TGCGCCAGCAGCGCACAGGGGAATAACTATAATTCACCCCTCCACTTT.

The chain joins TRBV20-1 to TRBJ2-3; 12 bases line up with TRBD2. The CDR3 is made up of 15 amino acids. Trimming took 2 bases from V and 3 from J; bases not matched to a gene: 3. Germline V gene data show CDR1 as DFQATT and CDR2 as SNEGSKA (reference sequence). The CDR3 protein is CSARRLAGGTDTQYF. CDR3 in DNA: TGCAGTGCTAGAAGGCTAGCGGGGGGGACAGATACGCAGTATTTT.

The chain employs TRBV10-3 and TRBJ2-7, with TRBD2 as a possible D gene (6 bases). Germline CDR1 reads ENHRY; CDR2 reads SYGVKD. The ends were cut back, 6 bases at V and 4 bases at J, with 16 bases in the middle. The length of the CDR3 is 14 residues. In DNA form, the CDR3 reads TGTGCCATCAGGGACTATGCGGACACTTACGAGCAGTACTTC. The encoded protein is CAIRDYADTYEQYF.

The rearrangement joins TRBV7-9 to TRBJ2-1, with 8 bases identical to TRBD2. The V and J ends lost 5 bases and 6 bases, in that order; junction bases with no gene match: 6. The CDR3 totals 14 residues. Germline lookup yields CDR1 SEHNR and CDR2 FQNEAQ (reference sequence). The CDR3 here is CASSLYGTSNEQFF. The DNA for the CDR3 is TGTGCCAGCAGCCTATACGGGACTAGCAATGAGCAGTTCTTC.

This clonotype was found a few times. This CDR3 is CASSRAPKAGELFF. The CDR3 coding sequence is TGTGCCAGCAGCCGGGCGCCGAAGGCCGGGGAGCTGTTTTTT. J is TRBJ2-2 and V is TRBV7-9; D not resolved. The germline gives CDR1 SEHNR, CDR2 FQNEAQ (reference sequence). V gave up 5 bases and J gave up 6 bases, with 13 bases separating them. The CDR3 contains 14 residues.

The genes are TRBV7-2 and TRBJ1-2; 11 bases align to TRBD1. The V and J ends lost 2 bases and 7 bases, in that order; junction bases with no gene match: 12. The CDR3 spans 17 residues. Germline V gene data show CDR1 as SGHTA and CDR2 as FQGNSA. In DNA form, the CDR3 reads TGTGCCAGCAGCTTATCGGGGGTTGGGACAGGGGGTCGTGGCTACACCTTC. This sequence encodes CASSLSGVGTGGRGYTF.

This clonotype was counted between two and nine times. The chain is built from TRBV27 and TRBJ1-1; tentative D call: TRBD1 (5 bases). This CDR3 region has 17 residues. Per germline, CDR1 MNHEY and CDR2 SMNVEV (reference sequence). With 9 bases removed from V and 5 bases from J, the gap between germline ends came to 28 bases. CDR3 region: CASYPSGLEARKTEAFF. CDR3 DNA sequence: TGTGCCAGTTACCCCTCAGGGCTTGAAGCTCGAAAGACTGAAGCTTTCTTT.

CDR3 in DNA: TGCGCCAGTCAGATAAACAATGAGCAGTTCTTC. This encodes CASQINNEQFF. V is TRBV5-1 and J is TRBJ2-1; D gene ambiguous. Germline CDR1 SGHRS, CDR2 YFSETQ. This CDR3 spans 11 amino acids. The ends were cut back, 8 bases at V and 5 bases at J, with 8 bases in the middle.

V and J are TRBV6-2 or TRBV6-3 and TRBJ1-1; D gene unclear. The V gene's germline CDR1 is MNHEY and CDR2 SVGEGT. This CDR3 spans 13 amino acids. V was shortened by 4 bases and J by 7 bases, with 13 bases between the two germline ends. This CDR3 reads CASSFRSSVEAFF. The CDR3 nucleotides are TGTGCCAGCAGTTTTCGTTCTTCGGTTGAAGCTTTCTTT.

The chain is built from TRBV4-2 and TRBJ2-5, with 8 nucleotides matching TRBD1. The germline CDR1 and CDR2 sequences are LGHNA and YNFKEQ. V shed 0 bases, J shed 1 base, and the junction held 1 base outside the gene matches. The CDR3 has 15 residues. This CDR3 is CASSQETGGQETQYF. The CDR3 DNA follows: TGTGCCAGCAGCCAAGAAACAGGGGGCCAAGAGACCCAGTACTTC.

The CDR3 sequence is CASSYEQGNEKLFF. The CDR3 DNA is TGTGCCAGCAGTTACGAGCAGGGGAATGAAAAACTGTTTTTT. This chain uses TRBV6-5 with TRBJ1-4; D may be TRBD1 (6 bases). Germline assignment: CDR1 MNHEY and CDR2 SVGAGI. The V gene lost 2 bases and the J gene lost 5 bases, with 9 bases spanning the gap. The CDR3 sequence is 14 residues long.

Regarding this clonotype: Mismatch with germline at one junction end may stem from a read error. This chain joins TRBV6-2 or TRBV6-3 and TRBJ2-1, with D possibly TRBD2 on 6 matching bases. CDR1 and CDR2 (germline): MNHEY, SVGEGT. CDR3 length: 11 amino acids. CDR3 residues: CASSYGRWMNF. CDR3 sequence (DNA): TGTGCCAGCAGTTACGGGAGGTGGATGAACTTC.

This clonotype has a handful of counts. The CDR3 DNA sequence: TGTGCCAGCAGCCCAGTAGACAGGGGTCGATACGTC. Residues: CASSPVDRGRYV. The chain carries TRBV3-1 and TRBJ2-7; 8 bases agree with TRBD1. There are 12 residues in the CDR3. The V gene end was trimmed by 4 bases and the J gene end by 13 bases; junction bases not matched to a gene: 9. The germline CDR1 and CDR2 sequences are LGHDT and YNNKEL (reference sequence).

V usage is TRBV12-3 or TRBV12-4 and J usage is TRBJ2-2, with D possibly matching TRBD1 (5 bases). V lost 2 bases, J lost 5 bases, and 12 bases lay in between. This CDR3 region has 15 residues. Here the CDR3 reads CASSLRPGKTGELFF. Written as DNA, the CDR3 is TGTGCCAGCAGTTTAAGGCCAGGGAAAACCGGGGAGCTGTTTTTT.

This clonotype has only a few counts. The V gene is TRBV19, the J gene TRBJ2-1; D unclear. This CDR3 spans 14 amino acids. Germline V gives CDR1 LNHDA, CDR2 SQIVND (reference sequence). Trimming removed 8 bases at V and 7 bases at J, with 18 bases between. In DNA, the CDR3 is TGTGCCAGTCGGAGACCAGGTCCACGGAATGAGCAGTTCTTC. Protein sequence: CASRRPGPRNEQFF. The full variable domain, in which reference TRBV19 and TRBJ2-1 provide the parts outside the CDR3, is DGGITQSPKYLFRKEGQNVTLSCEQNLNHDAMYWYRQDPGQGLRLIYYSQIVNDFQKGDIAEGYSVSREKKESFPLTVTSAQKNPTAFYLCASRRPGPRNEQFFGPGTRLTVL.

At least ten counts were recorded for this clonotype. The rearrangement uses TRBV10-1 and TRBJ1-1; no definite D call. Germline V gives CDR1 WNHNN, CDR2 SYGVQD (reference sequence). The CDR3 runs to 16 residues. V was clipped by 0 bases and J by 3 bases, with 14 bases between them. CDR3 residues: CASSESTYAGDTEAFF. The DNA of the CDR3 is TGCGCCAGCAGTGAGTCGACGTACGCCGGCGACACTGAAGCTTTCTTT.

This clonotype was seen more than once but under ten times. J is TRBJ2-5 and V is TRBV7-9; a possible D gene is TRBD2 (6 bases). The CDR3 covers 16 residues. Per the germline V gene, CDR1 is SEHNR and CDR2 is FQNEAQ (reference sequence). V was trimmed by 5 bases and J by 5 bases, leaving 21 bases between them. CDR3 region: CASSPLGGAARETQYF. The DNA for the CDR3 is TGTGCCAGCAGCCCCTTGGGCGGGGCCGCCAGGGAGACCCAGTACTTC.

The chain links TRBV7-2 to TRBJ1-2, with D perhaps matching TRBD1 (6 bases). The CDR3 contains 14 residues. Trimming pared 5 bases from V and 1 base from J, leaving 11 bases between. CDR1 and CDR2 (germline): SGHTA, FQGNSA. CDR3 residues: CASSKGEFNYGYTF. The DNA for the CDR3 is TGTGCCAGCAGCAAGGGGGAGTTTAACTATGGCTACACCTTC.

This clonotype occurred many times. The rearrangement uses TRBV7-2 and TRBJ1-2, with D hard to call. Germline-derived CDR1 and CDR2 are SGHTA and FQGNSA. The CDR3 is 19 residues long. Between the trimmed V and J ends, which lost 1 base and 2 bases, there was a span of 23 bases. CDR3 amino acids: CASSLEGAEVLARNYGYTF. In DNA form, the CDR3 reads TGTGCCAGCAGCTTAGAGGGAGCCGAGGTGCTAGCCAGGAACTATGGCTACACCTTC. The full variable domain, its missing parts supplied by reference TRBV7-2 and TRBJ1-2, is GAGVSQSPSNKVTEKGKDVELRCDPISGHTALYWYRQSLGQGLEFLIYFQGNSAPDKSGLPSDRFSAERTGGSVSTLTIQRTQQEDSAVYLCASSLEGAEVLARNYGYTFGSGTRLTVV.

The gene calls are TRBV19 and TRBJ1-4; D is possibly TRBD1 (5 bases). Germline V gene lookup returns CDR1 LNHDA and CDR2 SQIVND (reference sequence). V was clipped by 3 bases and J by 0 bases, with 8 bases between them. CDR3 length: 15 residues. The DNA for the CDR3 is TGTGCCAGTAGTATTCGGACACCAACTAATGAAAAACTGTTTTTT. Protein product: CASSIRTPTNEKLFF.

This rearrangement joins TRBV15 to TRBJ2-5; unclear D gene. Trimming pared 1 base from V and 1 base from J, leaving 10 bases between. This CDR3 has 15 residues. In germline, CDR1 is LNHNV, CDR2 YYDKDF (reference sequence). The CDR3 reads CATSRGKGFQETQYF. CDR3 in DNA: TGTGCCACCAGCAGAGGCAAAGGGTTCCAAGAGACCCAGTACTTC.

This clonotype was observed at least ten times. The chain employs TRBV27 and TRBJ1-2; TRBD1 might be the D (6 bases). Germline V lookup: CDR1 MNHEY, CDR2 SMNVEV (reference sequence). V was clipped by 0 bases and J by 5 bases, with 13 bases between them. This CDR3 has 15 residues. This chain's CDR3 is CASSLSLGTGYGYTF. The CDR3 nucleotides are TGTGCCAGCAGTTTATCGTTGGGCACAGGGTATGGCTACACCTTC.